The T cell receptor (beta chain) under discussion was sequenced for a study of shared clonotypes between healthy human individuals. Study in general: Three plates each covered CD4 naive and memory; CD8 naive two, CD8 memory one.

Naive CD8 cells lacked CD45RO and underwent positive selection for CCR7, leaving out terminally differentiated effector memory CD45RA+ cells. Overall study findings and caveats: Estimated clonotype richness was generally higher in naive than memory subsets.

This CDR3 has 13 residues. Germline CDR1 ENHRY, CDR2 SYGVKD. Trimming pared 3 bases from V and 0 bases from J, leaving 6 bases between. Assay execution proceeded at the deep level. Profiling relied on immunoSEQ multiplex PCR, and the TCRdb table lists in-frame clones only, not all of them. Of around 2,000,000 clones listed, 85% to 95% were seen once; the top ten hold roughly 1.1%. A remark on this clone: Its antigen remains unknown. Additional DNA sequences in this sample encode the identical CDR3.

The clonotype comes from a man aged 18 to 29 in good health. The specimen was naive CD8+ T cells sorted from blood. V and J are TRBV10-3 and TRBJ2-7; D unclear. The CDR3 nucleotides read TGTGCCATCAGTGACCAGTCCTCCTACGAGCAGTACTTC. It is translated as CAISDQSSYEQYF.